This TCR beta chain was identified during a study of blood T cell repertoires in COVID-19. On the study more broadly: Some COVID-19 samples were acute and others convalescent; all came from the United States, Italy and Spain.

Assay used: immunoSEQ multiplex PCR; TCRdb lists only in-frame clones, some missing. Of over 130,000 clones listed, roughly 85% are singletons. V gave up 4 bases and J gave up 2 bases, with 15 bases separating them. Germline V lookup: CDR1 SQVTM, CDR2 ANQGSEA. The CDR3 loop spans 14 amino acids. The receptor's source is a woman aged 45-59 years who had recovered from COVID-19. Sequencing used PBMCs or T cells enriched from blood (not recorded which). This rearrangement joins TRBV29-1 to TRBJ2-7; no clear D gene. The CDR3 sequence is CSVGHSRFTYEQYF. CDR3 in DNA: TGCAGCGTTGGTCACAGCCGATTTACCTACGAGCAGTACTTC.